This passage covers 10 T cell receptor beta chains from one sample sequenced in a study of identical twins. TCRdb re-called the 5' RACE reads through MiXCR, storing one row per CDR3 protein. The sample shows roughly 1,500,000 distinct CDR3 sequences, under 35% of them seen only once. Sequenced: cord blood. These TCRs come from a newborn girl in good health.

DNA of the CDR3: TGCAGTGCTAGGGACTTCCACTACGAGCAGTACTTC. The encoded protein is CSARDFHYEQYF. The chain carries TRBV20-1 and TRBJ2-7, with D possibly matching TRBD2 (5 bases). Germline V gene sequence: CDR1 DFQATT, CDR2 SNEGSKA (reference sequence). V was clipped by 3 bases and J by 3 bases, with 9 bases between them. The CDR3 is made up of 12 amino acids.

This clonotype was seen only once. J is TRBJ2-1 and V is TRBV3-1, with D perhaps matching TRBD2 (6 bases). V lost 5 bases to trimming and J lost 7 bases, with 27 bases between them. The germline V gene encodes CDR1 LGHDT and CDR2 YNNKEL (reference sequence). The CDR3 consists of 18 residues. This chain's CDR3 is CASSFYWASAGRNNEQFF. CDR3 nucleotides: TGTGCCAGCAGCTTTTATTGGGCTAGCGCTGGGAGGAATAATGAGCAGTTCTTC.

On this clonotype itself: Its ends do not fully match the called genes, so a read error is possible. The rearrangement links TRBV20-1 to TRBJ2-3, with 8 bases matching TRBD2. Germline V CDR1 and CDR2: DFQATT, SNEGSKA (reference sequence). This CDR3 has 14 amino acids. Written as DNA, the CDR3 is TGCAGTGCTAGTCATAGCGGGGTCACAGATACGCGGTATTTT. It codes for CSASHSGVTDTRYF.

In this sample, this clonotype turned up a few times. The V and J genes are TRBV6-1 and TRBJ2-7; D is uncertain. V lost 0 bases and J lost 3, with 15 bases in between. Germline V gene lookup returns CDR1 MNHNS and CDR2 SASEGT. This CDR3 spans 16 amino acids. The CDR3 loop reads CASSEAWNPRYYEQYF. Here the CDR3 DNA reads TGTGCCAGCAGTGAAGCTTGGAATCCTAGGTACTACGAGCAGTACTTC.

This sequence joins TRBV29-1 and TRBJ1-1; possible D gene TRBD1, 5 bases. Germline CDR1 SQVTM, CDR2 ANQGSEA. V dropped 4 bases and J dropped 1 base, with 10 bases sitting between them. This CDR3 has 13 residues. As DNA, the CDR3 is TGCAGCGTTGCATGGCAGGGGAACACTGAAGCTTTCTTT. Its translation: CSVAWQGNTEAFF.

The chain links TRBV20-1 to TRBJ1-1; D uncertain. V lost 1 base to trimming and J lost 1 base, with 7 bases between them. Germline CDR1 reads DFQATT; CDR2 reads SNEGSKA (reference sequence). This CDR3 spans 13 amino acids. CDR3 region: CSARGLGNTEAFF. CDR3 coding DNA: TGCAGTGCTAGAGGTCTAGGGAACACTGAAGCTTTCTTT.

J is TRBJ1-1 and V is TRBV27; D may be TRBD1 (6 bases). The CDR3 spans 14 residues. Between the trimmed V and J ends, which lost 4 bases and 10 bases, there was a span of 19 bases. The germline V gene encodes CDR1 MNHEY and CDR2 SMNVEV (reference sequence). The CDR3 region is CASSSGARDIRAFF. The CDR3 DNA reads TGTGCCAGCAGTTCAGGGGCCAGGGACATACGAGCTTTCTTT.

Comments on this clonotype: A much larger clone lies a single base off, so this may be a read error. J is TRBJ1-6 and V is TRBV7-2; D gene uncertain. The germline V gene has CDR1 SGHTA and CDR2 FQGNSA. The CDR3 has 12 amino acids. The ends were cut back, 5 bases at V and 7 bases at J, with 6 bases in the middle. The CDR3 DNA follows: TGTGCCAGCAGCGCCCCAAATTCACCCCTCCACTTT. This translates into CASSAPNSPLHF.

In this sample, this clonotype turned up a few times. The genes are TRBV9 and TRBJ2-1; a weak D match, TRBD1 (5 bases). This CDR3 is built from 15 residues. Trimming stripped 3 bases from V and 6 bases from J, with 16 bases between. Germline V lookup: CDR1 SGDLS, CDR2 YYNGEE. CDR3 sequence: CASSEALYRINEQFF. CDR3 DNA sequence: TGTGCCAGCAGCGAGGCCCTTTACAGGATCAATGAGCAGTTCTTC.

The chain carries TRBV3-1 and TRBJ1-1; D is unresolved. Germline CDR1 LGHDT, CDR2 YNNKEL (reference sequence). The CDR3 consists of 15 residues. Between the trimmed V and J ends, which lost 0 bases and 0 bases, there was a span of 8 bases. The CDR3 nucleotides read TGTGCCAGCAGCCAAGAAATGATAATGAACACTGAAGCTTTCTTT. This translates into CASSQEMIMNTEAFF.